The rows below give T cell receptor beta chains drawn from one sample of a study of T cell responses to AZD1222 COVID-19 vaccine. Repertoires were generated with immunoSEQ multiplex PCR, while TCRdb's copy carries only in-frame clones and drops some. The sample holds approximately 140,000 clones; about 87% are singletons and the top ten take 5.5%. The sequences come from peripheral blood, collected on day 0 of AZD1222 vaccination. Receptors were obtained from an adult in good health. Both conserved end residues are part of each CDR3. D genes are given only for firm matches. For some rows the clone size is stated as once, few or many, or as a class when expanded; others skip it.

clone_size	d_call	v_call	j_call	cdr3_nt	cdr3_aa
.	.	TRBV7-3	TRBJ2-7	TGTGCCAGCAGCTTACGACGGAGCTCTGATGGGTACGAGCAGTACTTC	CASSLRRSSDGYEQYF
.	.	TRBV19	TRBJ2-7	TGTGCCAGTAGTCCCATCCCGGGTAGCGGTGCATACGAGCAGTACTTC	CASSPIPGSGAYEQYF
.	.	TRBV28	TRBJ1-3	TGTGCCAGCAGTTTAGTAGGAGACGGAAACACCATATATTTT	CASSLVGDGNTIYF
.	TRBD1	TRBV23-1	TRBJ1-2	TGCGCCAGCTCCCCGGGGGGGCGAGGGGGCGACTATGGCTACACCTTC	CASSPGGRGGDYGYTF
.	.	TRBV30	TRBJ1-1	TGTGCCTGGAGTGTACGCCCGGACACTGAAGCTTTCTTT	CAWSVRPDTEAFF
.	TRBD1	TRBV12-3/TRBV12-4	TRBJ1-1	TGTGCCAGCACCCTGAGGACAGGTGTGGGGGCTTTCTTT	CASTLRTGVGAFF
.	.	TRBV30	TRBJ1-5	TGTGCCTGGAGTGTAATGGGAGGAACCAATCAGCCCCAGCATTTT	CAWSVMGGTNQPQHF
.	.	TRBV7-9	TRBJ1-2	TGTGCCAGCAGCTTGTCCCCAAACTATGGCTACACCTTC	CASSLSPNYGYTF
.	.	TRBV9	TRBJ1-4	TGTGCCAGCAGCGGCAGGGGCTGGGGTAATGAAAAACTGTTTTTT	CASSGRGWGNEKLFF
.	TRBD1	TRBV25-1	TRBJ2-1	TGTGCCAGCACCTTCTCCAGACAGGGGCATAATGAGCAGTTCTTC	CASTFSRQGHNEQFF
.	TRBD2	TRBV5-1	TRBJ2-7	TGCGCCAGCAGCCCGCGGACTAGCGGCCTCCTTGGAGAGCAGTACTTC	CASSPRTSGLLGEQYF
.	.	TRBV29-1	TRBJ1-5	TGCAGCGTGCGGGACGGAGGCAATCAGCCCCAGCATTTT	CSVRDGGNQPQHF
.	.	TRBV19	TRBJ1-4	TGTGCCAGTAGTATACAGGGGACCCTTAATGAAAAACTGTTTTTT	CASSIQGTLNEKLFF
.	TRBD1	TRBV11-2	TRBJ1-6	TGTGCCAGCAGCTCACTAAGACAGGGTAGTGGCTCACCCCTCCACTTT	CASSSLRQGSGSPLHF
.	TRBD1	TRBV19	TRBJ2-3	TGTGCCAGTAAGCTCTGGGACAGCAGCACAGATACGCAGTATTTT	CASKLWDSSTDTQYF
.	.	TRBV15	TRBJ1-6	TGTGCCACCAGCAGAGTGCGGCCCTCCTATAATTCACCCCTCCACTTT	CATSRVRPSYNSPLHF
.	.	TRBV12-3/TRBV12-4	TRBJ1-2	TGTGCCAGTAACAGGCCTCTAGGATATGGCTACACCTTC	CASNRPLGYGYTF
.	.	TRBV12-3/TRBV12-4	TRBJ1-1	TGTGCCAGCAGCCTCAAGGGGAACACTGAAGCTTTCTTT	CASSLKGNTEAFF
once	TRBD2	TRBV30	TRBJ2-7	TGTGCCTGGAGTCGGCCTGGGCGAGCGGGAGACTACGAGCAGTACTTC	CAWSRPGRAGDYEQYF
.	.	TRBV13	TRBJ1-2	TGTGCCAGCAGCTTATCAGGGGACCCTAACTATGGCTACACCTTC	CASSLSGDPNYGYTF
.	TRBD1	TRBV6-2/TRBV6-3	TRBJ1-5	TGTGCCAGCAGCCCTGACCTCGGGACAGCCCATCAGCCCCAGCATTTT	CASSPDLGTAHQPQHF
.	TRBD1	TRBV29-1	TRBJ2-7	TGCAGCGTTGGGCCCGGGACAGGGGGAATCTACGAGCAGTACTTC	CSVGPGTGGIYEQYF
.	.	TRBV27	TRBJ1-1	TGTGCCAGCGGGTACACTGAAGCTTTCTTT	CASGYTEAFF
.	TRBD2	TRBV7-2	TRBJ2-3	TGTGCCAGCAGCGACGGGACTAGCGGTACAGATACGCAGTATTTT	CASSDGTSGTDTQYF
once	TRBD1	TRBV7-9	TRBJ1-3	TGTGCCAGCAGTTTACTCCGGGACAGAAATTCTGGAAACACCATATATTTT	CASSLLRDRNSGNTIYF
.	.	TRBV30	TRBJ1-2	TGTGCCTGGACCAAAGAAAGGGCCCGAGGTGACTATGGCTACACCTTC	CAWTKERARGDYGYTF
.	.	TRBV19	TRBJ2-2	TGTGCCAGTAGTACGCTTCAGGGAAGCACCGGGGAGCTGTTTTTT	CASSTLQGSTGELFF
.	.	TRBV5-8	TRBJ2-7	TGTGCCAGCAGCTTGGGACTCAGACTAGGCGAGCAGTACTTC	CASSLGLRLGEQYF
few	.	TRBV4-1	TRBJ1-1	TGCGCCAGCAGCCAAGACAATCCCCCGCTCAGAGCACGGGGGAACACTGAAGCTTTCTTT	CASSQDNPPLRARGNTEAFF
.	.	TRBV11-2	TRBJ1-4	TGTGCCAGCAGTTACAATACAGCAACTAATGAAAAACTGTTTTTT	CASSYNTATNEKLFF
.	.	TRBV30	TRBJ1-2	TGTGCCTGGAGTGCCGGACAGCATGGCTACACCTTC	CAWSAGQHGYTF
.	TRBD2	TRBV9	TRBJ2-1	TGTGCCAGCAGCGTAGTGGGGACTAGCGGGAGACTTGAGCAGTTCTTC	CASSVVGTSGRLEQFF
.	.	TRBV19	TRBJ1-4	TGTGCCAGTAGTACAGGGATCACAACTAATGAAAAACTGTTTTTT	CASSTGITTNEKLFF
once	.	TRBV12-5	TRBJ1-3	TGTGCTAGTGGTTTTAGCAGCAATGGAAACACCATATATTTT	CASGFSSNGNTIYF
.	.	TRBV30	TRBJ1-1	TGTGCCTGTCGTCCCCCGGGGAGGACTGAAGCTTTCTTT	CACRPPGRTEAFF
.	.	TRBV6-6	TRBJ2-1	TGTGCCAGCAGTTACGGGATAGGGAACAATGAGCAGTTCTTC	CASSYGIGNNEQFF
.	TRBD1	TRBV19	TRBJ2-1	TGTGCCAGTAGTATAGACGGACAGGGGGATGAGCAGTTCTTC	CASSIDGQGDEQFF
.	TRBD1	TRBV7-9	TRBJ1-4	TGTGCCAGCAGCTTGGGGACAGGGCATGGGAAACTGTTTTTT	CASSLGTGHGKLFF
.	TRBD1	TRBV2	TRBJ1-1	TGTGCCAGCACCTACGACGGGGACAGGGCCGGACGCAACACTGAAGCTTTCTTT	CASTYDGDRAGRNTEAFF
.	TRBD2	TRBV9	TRBJ2-7	TGTGCCAGCAGCGGCACTAGCGGGAGGGCCTTACGGTGCGAGCAGTACTTC	CASSGTSGRALRCEQYF
once	.	TRBV5-6	TRBJ2-3	TGTGCCAGCAGGTCGGTGGATTCCCGCCCCACAGATACGCAGTATTTT	CASRSVDSRPTDTQYF
.	.	TRBV7-2	TRBJ1-6	TGTGCCAGCAGCTTAGCGCAGAAGGATAATTCACCCCTCCACTTT	CASSLAQKDNSPLHF